This T cell receptor beta chain appears in the sequencing data of a study of vaccination and CD4 T cells after COVID-19 (dated by TCRdb to the early 2020s). Notes on the research overall: SARS-CoV-2 positivity had been established in the convalescent patients by nasal swab PCR, and mild disease was recorded in several of these patients and severe disease in one. Participants got two doses of the Pfizer-BioNTech BNT162b2 vaccine (n=8) or two doses of the Moderna mRNA-1273 vaccine (n=2). The cultures were stimulated with overlapping spike peptide pools from SARS-CoV-2 and from the common cold coronaviruses HCoV-NL63, HCoV-OC43 and HCoV-229E. In ten to eleven COVID-19 convalescent patients and a handful of infection-naive healthy vaccine recipients, researchers compared the spike-specific CD4+ TCR repertoire from before mRNA vaccination with the repertoire from after. Post-COVID blood samples from convalescent patients were collected a median of around 100 days after diagnosis, with a range of 35 to 161 days. Control cultures received a CEFX viral epitope pool as the positive control, an HIV-1 Nef peptide pool as the negative control, or no peptide. The time from the second vaccine dose to post-vaccine blood sampling had a median of roughly 72 days and ranged from 14 to 241 days. In the convalescent cohort there were six males and four females, among whom were two Hispanic individuals, seven Caucasians, two Asians and one multiracial person.

In light of the paper, this sample's treatment or condition label describes: roughly 10-day PBMC culture with coronavirus spike peptide pools or control peptides (ViraFEST assay). The study used the ViraFEST assay, which expanded antigen-specific T cells with peptide pools and then identified expanded clonotypes by TCR sequencing. The positive SARS-CoV-2 PCR tests of the convalescent patients were dated from March to December 2020, before the Alpha, Beta and Delta variants emerged in the United States. Approximately 2.1 million PBMCs per well were cultured in IMDM with 5% human AB serum and 8.5 to 10 IU/ml IL-2, plus 10 ug/ml peptide pools. On days 3 and 7, half of the culture medium was replaced with fresh IL-2-containing medium. Once the cells had been in culture for 10 days, the EasySep CD4+ T cell isolation kit was used to isolate CD4+ T cells by negative selection. Ficoll-Paque Plus gradient centrifugation was used to isolate PBMCs from whole blood, and the isolated PBMCs were then either used fresh or cryopreserved at -140C. Triplicate wells were generally used for each culture condition.

The method behind the library was PCR. At the Johns Hopkins FTIC core, DNA from the cultured CD4+ T cells underwent TCR sequencing with the Oncomine TCR Beta short-read assay. Genomic DNA was extracted from the cultured CD4+ T cells with the QIAamp micro DNA kit. Oncomine TCR Beta libraries from cultured CD4+ T cells were pooled with unique dual indexes and sequenced on an Illumina iSeq 100. Processing in the source paper ran as follows. Non-productive sequences were removed, and CDR3s that did not start with C, did not end with F or W, or were shorter than 7 amino acids were discarded. The MANAFEST web application identified antigen-specific clonotypes by comparing peptide-stimulated wells against reference wells and other culture wells. For a clone to be called positive, the clone needed an FDR below 0.05, an odds ratio above 5, and a productive frequency above 0.1% in at least two of three replicate wells. A clonotype counted as cross-reactive if it showed significant expansion both in the SARS-CoV-2 spike wells and in at least one common cold coronavirus spike condition. Levenshtein distances (stringdist) and unrooted phylogenetic trees (ape) in R version 3.6.1 were used to assess CDR3 homology. TCRdb reprocessed the public reads (quality trimming at Q25 with fastp, clone calling with MiXCR) and kept in-frame beta chains. Rows matching on CDR3 protein sequence are summarized as one entry with the most common DNA and genes. TCRdb's processing, not the authors' own work, is the source of the V and J calls. This sample is represented by under 20,000 distinct CDR3 sequences; around 50% of them were singletons. About an eighth of the sample is held by the ten biggest clonotypes.

The germline V gene encodes CDR1 MNHEY and CDR2 SVGEGT. The CDR3 has 14 amino acids, counting the end cysteine and phenylalanine. This entry keeps only the CDR3 DNA: 42 bases, framed from base 1. V drops 7 bases and J drops 3 bases, leaving 13 bases in between. Regarding this clonotype: Its antigen remains undetermined. No much larger clone exists at a distance of one base, and base qualities are not known.

The study at large found these results: Of the vaccine-specific clones found in convalescent patients, nearly all (304 of 307) were mono-reactive for SARS-CoV-2 spike instead of being cross-reactive with common cold coronaviruses. The study included relatively few convalescent patients and did not analyze early timepoints after natural infection. In convalescent patients, a median around 90% of post-vaccine SARS-CoV-2-reactive clones were detected only after vaccination, and vaccine-specific priming was suggested by this finding. The median count of SARS-CoV-2-reactive clonotypes went up from 20 to 25 after infection to a few dozen after vaccination, although the change was not significant.

What was sequenced was CD4+ T cells from blood, cultured in vitro. The clonotype was recovered from a human donor who had recovered from COVID-19. The chain uses TRBV6-2 or TRBV6-3 and TRBJ1-5, and perhaps TRBD1 as D gene, on 6 matching bases. CDR3 sequence: CASTGASINQPQHF. The DNA sequence is TGTGCCAGCACAGGGGCGTCTATCAATCAGCCCCAGCATTTT.